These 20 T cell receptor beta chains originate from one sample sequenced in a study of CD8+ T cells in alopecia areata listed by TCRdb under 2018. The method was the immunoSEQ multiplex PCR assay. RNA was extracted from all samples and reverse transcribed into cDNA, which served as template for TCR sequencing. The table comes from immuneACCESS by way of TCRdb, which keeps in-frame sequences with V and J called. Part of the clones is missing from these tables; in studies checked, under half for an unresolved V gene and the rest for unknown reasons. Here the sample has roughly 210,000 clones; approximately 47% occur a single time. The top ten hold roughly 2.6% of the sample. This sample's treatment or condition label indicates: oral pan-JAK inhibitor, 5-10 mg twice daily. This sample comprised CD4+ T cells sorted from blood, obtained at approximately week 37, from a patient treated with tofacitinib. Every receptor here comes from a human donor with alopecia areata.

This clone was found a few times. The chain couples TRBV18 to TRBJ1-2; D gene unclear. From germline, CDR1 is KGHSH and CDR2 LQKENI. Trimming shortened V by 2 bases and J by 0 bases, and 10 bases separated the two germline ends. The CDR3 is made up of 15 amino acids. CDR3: CASSPSQLPNYGYTF. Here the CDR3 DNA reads TGTGCCAGCTCACCATCCCAGTTACCTAACTATGGCTACACCTTC.

CDR3 in DNA: TGTGCCTGGAGTGTTCGGTGGGAGGGGTACGAGCAGTACTTC. Residues: CAWSVRWEGYEQYF. The rearrangement joins TRBV30 to TRBJ2-7, with 7 bases matching TRBD2. Germline V gives CDR1 GTSNPN, CDR2 SVGIG (reference sequence). J was trimmed by 4 bases and V by 0 bases; bases with no gene match: 6. The CDR3 spans 14 residues.

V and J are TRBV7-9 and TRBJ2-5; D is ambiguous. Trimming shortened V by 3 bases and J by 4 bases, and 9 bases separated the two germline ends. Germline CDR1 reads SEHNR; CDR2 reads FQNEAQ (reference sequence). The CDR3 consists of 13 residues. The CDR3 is CASSLARPETQYF. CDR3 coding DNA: TGTGCCAGCAGCTTGGCCAGGCCAGAGACCCAGTACTTC.

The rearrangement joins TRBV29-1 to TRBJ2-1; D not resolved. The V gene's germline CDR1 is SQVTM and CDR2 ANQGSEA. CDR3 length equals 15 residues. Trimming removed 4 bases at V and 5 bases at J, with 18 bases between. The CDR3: CSVVRVVGLNNEQFF. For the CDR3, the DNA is TGCAGCGTTGTTAGGGTAGTCGGGCTTAACAATGAGCAGTTCTTC.

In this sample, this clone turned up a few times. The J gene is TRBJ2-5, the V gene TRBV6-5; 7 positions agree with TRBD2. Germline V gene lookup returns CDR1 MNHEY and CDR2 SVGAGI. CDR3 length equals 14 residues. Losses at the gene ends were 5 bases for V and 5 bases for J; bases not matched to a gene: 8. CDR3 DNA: TGTGCCAGCAGTACGGGGACTACCGTTGAGACCCAGTACTTC. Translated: CASSTGTTVETQYF.

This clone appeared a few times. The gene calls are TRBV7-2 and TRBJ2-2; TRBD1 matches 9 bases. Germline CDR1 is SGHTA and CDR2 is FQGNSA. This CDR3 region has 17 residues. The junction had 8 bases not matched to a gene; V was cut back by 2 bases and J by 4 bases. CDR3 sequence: CASSLSMGQGVTGELFF. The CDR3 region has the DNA TGTGCCAGCAGCTTAAGTATGGGACAGGGTGTCACCGGGGAGCTGTTTTTT.

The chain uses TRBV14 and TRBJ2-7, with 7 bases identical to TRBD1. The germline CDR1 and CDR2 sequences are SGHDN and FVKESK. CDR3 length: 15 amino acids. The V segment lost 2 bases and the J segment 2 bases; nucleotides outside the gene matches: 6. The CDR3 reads CASSQTGQGAYEQYF. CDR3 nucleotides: TGTGCCAGCAGCCAAACCGGTCAGGGGGCCTACGAGCAGTACTTC.

The CDR3 reads CASTGNNYGYTF. In nucleotides, the CDR3 is TGTGCCAGCACAGGAAATAACTATGGCTACACCTTC. V gene TRBV25-1 combines with J gene TRBJ1-2; unclear D gene. The CDR3 is 12 amino acids. The germline V gene encodes CDR1 MGHDK and CDR2 SYGVNS. V gave up 7 bases and J gave up 1 base, with 7 bases separating them.

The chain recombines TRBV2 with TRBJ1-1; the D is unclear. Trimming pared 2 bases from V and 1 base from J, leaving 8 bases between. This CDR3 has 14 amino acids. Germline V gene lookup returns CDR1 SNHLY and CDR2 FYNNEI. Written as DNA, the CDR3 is TGTGCCAGCAGTGAACGTGGGCGGAACACTGAAGCTTTCTTT. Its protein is CASSERGRNTEAFF.

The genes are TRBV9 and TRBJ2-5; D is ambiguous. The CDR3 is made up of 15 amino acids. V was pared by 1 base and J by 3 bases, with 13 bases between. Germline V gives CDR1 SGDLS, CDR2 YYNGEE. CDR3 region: CASSVTRSWEETQYF. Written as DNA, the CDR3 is TGTGCCAGCAGCGTAACTCGGTCCTGGGAAGAGACCCAGTACTTC.

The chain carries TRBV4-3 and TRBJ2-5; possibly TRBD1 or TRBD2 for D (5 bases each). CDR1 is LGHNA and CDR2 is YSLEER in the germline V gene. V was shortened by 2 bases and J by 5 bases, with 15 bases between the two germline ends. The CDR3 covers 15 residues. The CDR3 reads CASSQIGAGQETQYF. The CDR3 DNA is TGCGCCAGCAGCCAAATTGGGGCGGGTCAGGAGACCCAGTACTTC.

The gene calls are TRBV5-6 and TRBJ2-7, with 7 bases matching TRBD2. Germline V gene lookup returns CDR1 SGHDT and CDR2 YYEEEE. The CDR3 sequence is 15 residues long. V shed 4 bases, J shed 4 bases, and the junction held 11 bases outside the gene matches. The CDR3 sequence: CASSAPRSGMYEQYF. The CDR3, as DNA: TGTGCCAGCAGCGCCCCCCGAAGCGGGATGTACGAGCAGTACTTC.

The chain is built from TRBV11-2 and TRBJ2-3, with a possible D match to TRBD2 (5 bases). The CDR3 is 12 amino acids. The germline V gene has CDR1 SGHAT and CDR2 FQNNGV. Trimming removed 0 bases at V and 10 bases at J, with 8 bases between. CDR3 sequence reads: CASSLDLAPQYF. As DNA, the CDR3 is TGTGCCAGCAGCTTAGACCTAGCCCCGCAGTATTTT.

The CDR3 DNA sequence: TGTGCCAGCAGCTTAGTAGTGGCAGGGGGCAGAGAGACCCAGTACTTC. Amino acids: CASSLVVAGGRETQYF. This sequence joins TRBV11-2 and TRBJ2-5; 8 bases agree with TRBD1. V shed 1 base and J 4 bases; nucleotides not matched to a gene: 8. Germline loops: CDR1 SGHAT, CDR2 FQNNGV. The CDR3 totals 16 residues.

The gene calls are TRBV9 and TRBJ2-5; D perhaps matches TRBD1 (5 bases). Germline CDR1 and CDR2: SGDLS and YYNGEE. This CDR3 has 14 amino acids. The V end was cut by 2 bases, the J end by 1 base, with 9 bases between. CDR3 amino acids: CASSVRGSQETQYF. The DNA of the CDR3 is TGTGCCAGCAGCGTTAGGGGTTCCCAAGAGACCCAGTACTTC.

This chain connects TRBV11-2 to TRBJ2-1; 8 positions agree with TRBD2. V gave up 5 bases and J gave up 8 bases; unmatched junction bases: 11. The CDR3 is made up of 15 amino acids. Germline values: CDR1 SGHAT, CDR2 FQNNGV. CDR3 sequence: CASSHQREPYHEQFF. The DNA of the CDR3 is TGTGCCAGCAGCCACCAGCGGGAGCCTTACCATGAGCAGTTCTTC.

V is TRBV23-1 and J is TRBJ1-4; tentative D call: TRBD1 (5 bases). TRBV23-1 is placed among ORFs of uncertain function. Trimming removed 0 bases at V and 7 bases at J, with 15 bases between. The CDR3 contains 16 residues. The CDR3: CASSQSKGPGGEKLFF. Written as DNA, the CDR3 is TGCGCCAGCAGTCAATCGAAAGGACCTGGGGGTGAAAAACTGTTTTTT.

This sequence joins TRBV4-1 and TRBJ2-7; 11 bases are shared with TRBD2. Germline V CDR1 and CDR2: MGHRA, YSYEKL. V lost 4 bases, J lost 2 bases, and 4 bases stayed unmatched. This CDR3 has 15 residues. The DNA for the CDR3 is TGCGCCAGCAGCCTCACTAGCGGGAGCACCTACGAGCAGTACTTC. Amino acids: CASSLTSGSTYEQYF.

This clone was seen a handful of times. The CDR3 region is CSVVLNLMNTEAFF. DNA for the CDR3: TGCAGCGTCGTGCTGAACCTTATGAACACTGAAGCTTTCTTT. The rearrangement joins TRBV29-1 to TRBJ1-1; no definite D call. Between the trimmed V and J ends, which lost 6 bases and 0 bases, there was a span of 14 bases. Germline CDR1 is SQVTM and CDR2 is ANQGSEA. CDR3 length: 14 amino acids.

The CDR3 here is CASGLDYEQYF. CDR3 bases: TGTGCCAGCGGTTTGGACTACGAGCAGTACTTC. The rearrangement joins TRBV6-6 to TRBJ2-7, with D unclear. Germline V CDR1 and CDR2: MNHNY, SVGAGI (reference sequence). The CDR3 has 11 residues. With 8 bases removed from V and 3 bases from J, the gap between germline ends came to 8 bases.